The 9 T cell receptor beta chains presented below share a single source sample, sequenced in a study of shared clonotypes between healthy human individuals. Sequencing used immunoSEQ multiplex PCR; TCRdb keeps in-frame clones, though not all of them. The repertoire holds about 980,000 clones, with over 60% as singletons. Sample: memory CD4+ T cells sorted from blood. Subset given: CD45RA-negative fraction. The receptors originated from a man aged 18 to 30 in good health.

The chain combines TRBV7-2 with TRBJ1-1; 8 bases fit TRBD1. The CDR3 runs to 17 residues. Germline CDR1 SGHTA, CDR2 FQGNSA. The J segment lost 1 base and the V segment lost 1 base, leaving 8 bases of the junction unmatched. In DNA form, the CDR3 reads TGTGCCAGCAGCTTAGTCGGGACAGGCCAGGGGAACACTGAAGCTTTCTTT. It encodes CASSLVGTGQGNTEAFF.

As concerns this clone: This sample includes further DNA sequences coding for the same CDR3. This chain uses TRBV19 with TRBJ2-3; no clear D gene. The V gene lost 4 bases and the J gene lost 3 bases, with 5 bases spanning the gap. Germline V gene lookup returns CDR1 LNHDA and CDR2 SQIVND (reference sequence). There are 12 residues in the CDR3. The CDR3 is CASSRDTDTQYF. CDR3 DNA: TGTGCCAGTAGTAGAGATACAGATACGCAGTATTTT.

V gene TRBV7-2 combines with J gene TRBJ1-4; 9 bases are shared with TRBD1. This CDR3 spans 16 amino acids. Germline CDR1 SGHTA, CDR2 FQGNSA. V trimming: 3 bases; J trimming: 4 bases; junction bases outside the gene matches: 6. CDR3 DNA: TGTGCCAGCAGCTTTGGGACAGGGCTTGGTAATGAAAAACTGTTTTTT. This encodes CASSFGTGLGNEKLFF.

This chain links TRBV28 with TRBJ2-1; TRBD1 agrees at 10 bases. CDR3 length equals 15 residues. V lost 3 bases to trimming and J lost 8 bases; unmatched junction nucleotides: 7. Germline-derived CDR1 and CDR2 are MDHEN and SYDVKM. CDR3 coding DNA: TGTGCCAGCAGTTTCCCGGGACAGGGGAGGTATGAGCAGTTCTTC. Translated: CASSFPGQGRYEQFF.

Note on this clone: A much more abundant neighbour one base away suggests this may be a read error. This chain connects TRBV29-1 to TRBJ2-5; 7 bases fit TRBD1. Trimming removed 5 bases from V and 5 bases from J; junction bases left unmatched: 11. Germline V lookup: CDR1 SQVTM, CDR2 ANQGSEA. This CDR3 comprises 14 residues. The DNA of the CDR3 is TGCAGCGTTCAATGGACAGGTCATATGGAGACCCAGTACTTC. It codes for CSVQWTGHMETQYF. The full variable domain, with the rest looked up from reference TRBV29-1 and TRBJ2-5, is SAVISQKPSRDICQRGTSLTIQCQVDSQVTMMFWYRQQPGQSLTLIATANQGSEATYESGFVIDKFPISRPNLTFSTLTVSNMSPEDSSIYLCSVQWTGHMETQYFGPGTRLLVL.

This clone was seen only once. The chain carries TRBV10-1 and TRBJ2-2; 7 nucleotides agree with TRBD1. This CDR3 contains 16 residues. Germline loops: CDR1 WNHNN, CDR2 SYGVQD (reference sequence). V was clipped by 7 bases and J by 5 bases; unmatched bases: 13. CDR3 sequence: CASNTGAKGRTGELFF. CDR3 sequence (DNA): TGCGCCAGCAACACAGGGGCAAAGGGTCGGACCGGGGAGCTGTTTTTT.

On this clone itself: This clone may be a read error of a much larger clone one base away. This chain joins TRBV4-3 and TRBJ1-2, with D tentatively TRBD1 (5 bases). Deletions cut 0 bases from V and 0 bases from J, with 5 bases between. Germline V gene lookup returns CDR1 LGHNA and CDR2 YSLEER. The length of the CDR3 is 14 residues. DNA for the CDR3: TGCGCCAGCAGCCAAGAGGGGCCTAACTATGGCTACACCTTC. Protein product: CASSQEGPNYGYTF.

The sample holds a few counts of this clone. This sample also contains other DNA sequences that code for the same CDR3. CDR3 nucleotides: TGTGCCAGCTCACTAGGGGGCGGCAATCAGCCCCAGCATTTT. Its protein is CASSLGGGNQPQHF. The gene calls are TRBV18 and TRBJ1-5, with 7 positions matching TRBD1. The length of the CDR3 is 14 residues. CDR1 is KGHSH, CDR2 LQKENI, per germline. V shed 4 bases, J shed 2 bases, and the junction held 2 bases outside the gene matches. Drawing the rest from reference TRBV18 and TRBJ1-5, the complete variable domain is NAGVMQNPRHLVRRRGQEARLRCSPMKGHSHVYWYRQLPEEGLKFMVYLQKENIIDESGMPKERFSAEFPKEGPSILRIQQVVRGDSAAYFCASSLGGGNQPQHFGDGTRLSIL.

The gene calls are TRBV21-1 and TRBJ2-7; the tabulated D call, TRBD1, remains unverified against the DNA. TRBV21-1 counts as a pseudogene. This CDR3 has 17 amino acids. The CDR3 loop is CASSKWGRDRGVYEQYF. The CDR3 DNA follows: TGTGCCAGCAGCAAATGGGGCCGGGACAGGGGGGTCTACGAGCAGTACTTC.